Sequencing of this TCR beta chain was carried out in a study of T-cell reconstitution after alpha-beta-depleted transplantation in children. Unique molecular identifiers were used to barcode this TCRbeta library. TCRdb fed the PCR reads into MiXCR, producing one record per CDR3 protein. The sample consists of 450,000 to 500,000 distinct CDR3 sequences, around 13% of them appearing once. Deletions cut 3 bases from V and 4 bases from J, with 10 bases between. This CDR3 spans 13 amino acids. Germline V gene data show CDR1 as SGHRS and CDR2 as YFSETQ. This clonotype was seen more than once but under ten times.

Here the sequenced sample was PBMCs from the stem cell graft donor, taken from the stem cell graft. This rearrangement joins TRBV5-1 to TRBJ2-5; D gene unclear. The receptor comes from a human donor who donated a stem cell graft to a child with combined immunodeficiency. The CDR3 spells CASSSGSAETQYF. CDR3 nucleotide sequence: TGCGCCAGCAGCTCAGGTAGTGCAGAGACCCAGTACTTC.